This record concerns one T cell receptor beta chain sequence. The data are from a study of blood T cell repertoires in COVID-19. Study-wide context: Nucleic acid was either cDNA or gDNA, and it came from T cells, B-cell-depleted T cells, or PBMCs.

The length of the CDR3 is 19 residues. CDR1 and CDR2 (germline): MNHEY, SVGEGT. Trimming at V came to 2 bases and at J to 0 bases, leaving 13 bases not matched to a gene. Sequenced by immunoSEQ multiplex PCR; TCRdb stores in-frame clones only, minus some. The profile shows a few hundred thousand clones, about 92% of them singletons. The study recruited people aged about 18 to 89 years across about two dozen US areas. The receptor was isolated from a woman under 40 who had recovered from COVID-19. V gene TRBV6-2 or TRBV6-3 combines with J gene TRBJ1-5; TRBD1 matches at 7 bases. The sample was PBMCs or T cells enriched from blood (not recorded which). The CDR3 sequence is CASSYPPWDSPYSNQPQHF. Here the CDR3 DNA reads TGTGCCAGCAGTTACCCTCCCTGGGACAGCCCTTATAGCAATCAGCCCCAGCATTTT.